The 26 T cell receptor beta chains below come from one sample, sequenced in a study of T cell clonality in common variable immunodeficiency. Findings and caveats of the study: In common variable immunodeficiency, TCR beta chains reportedly carried fewer deletions and N-nucleotide insertions.

These receptors' antigens are unknown. The protocol was immunoSEQ multiplex PCR, while the TCRdb copy is restricted to in-frame clones and leaves out a portion. The sample yields about 19,000 clones, without any singletons. Specimen: peripheral blood mononuclear cells. These receptors were collected from a human donor with common variable immunodeficiency.

This clone came up many times. The read ends 3 residues shy of where the CDR3 ends; the end is completed using the germline J gene. This rearrangement joins TRBV29-1 to TRBJ1-1; D unclear. From germline, CDR1 is SQVTM and CDR2 ANQGSEA. The CDR3 length is 12 residues. With 5 bases removed from V and 4 bases from J, the gap between germline ends came to 11 bases. Incomplete CDR3 DNA: TGCAGCGTTTCGGTGTCGGGCACTGAA. This codes for CSVSVSGTE. The whole CDR3 reads CSVSVSGTEAFF.

This clone was recorded a few times. The read gets to within 3 residues of the CDR3 end, and the germline J gene fills in the rest. This rearrangement joins TRBV20-1 to TRBJ2-1; 11 nucleotides line up with TRBD2. The CDR3 has 18 residues. Germline values: CDR1 DFQATT, CDR2 SNEGSKA (reference sequence). V dropped 0 bases and J dropped 4; count of bases not matched to a gene: 11. The part of the CDR3 DNA that was read is TGCAGTGCTAGAGATCCTACGGGGCTAGCGGGGGGATACAATGAG. Translation: CSARDPTGLAGGYNE. The entire CDR3 protein reads CSARDPTGLAGGYNEQFF.

There are a few counts of this clone. The observed sequence ends 3 residues before the CDR3 terminus, with the missing tail filled in from the germline J gene. This sequence joins TRBV30 and TRBJ1-3, with TRBD1 matching 7 bases. Germline V lookup: CDR1 GTSNPN, CDR2 SVGIG (reference sequence). The CDR3 is 14 amino acids. V was pared by 4 bases and J by 3 bases, with 6 bases of the junction left unmatched. The CDR3 spells CAWNIGQVGNTIYF. The DNA read from the CDR3 is TGTGCCTGGAACATCGGACAGGTTGGAAACACC.

This clone was picked up many times. CDR3 bases read: TGTGCCAGCAGCGGATGGGACAGAGCCGCCTATGGC. Protein sequence: CASSGWDRAAYG. In full, the CDR3 reads CASSGWDRAAYGYTF. J is TRBJ1-2 and V is TRBV5-6; 7 bases are a match to TRBD1. The sequence runs out 3 residues before the end of the CDR3; the remainder is reconstructed from the germline J gene. The J segment lost 4 bases and the V segment lost 4 bases, leaving 10 bases of the junction unmatched. This CDR3 has 15 residues. Germline V gene sequence: CDR1 SGHDT, CDR2 YYEEEE.

Comments on this clone: The read terminates 3 residues ahead of where the CDR3 ends, so the germline J gene completes it. The chain carries TRBV30 and TRBJ1-2; tentative D call: TRBD1 (6 bases). Germline CDR1 reads GTSNPN; CDR2 reads SVGIG (reference sequence). V lost 0 bases to trimming and J lost 2 bases, with 7 bases between them. The CDR3 loop spans 13 amino acids. The CDR3 loop reads CAWSVDRNYGYTF. The sequenced part of the CDR3 DNA is TGTGCCTGGAGTGTGGACAGAAACTATGGC. Full variable domain (rest looked up from reference TRBV30 and TRBJ1-2): SQTIHQWPATLVQPVGSPLSLECTVEGTSNPNLYWYRQAAGRGLQLLFYSVGIGQISSEVPQNLSASRPQDRQFILSSKKLLLSDSGFYLCAWSVDRNYGYTFGSGTRLTVV.

This clone was seen only a few times. The sequence runs out 3 residues before the end of the CDR3; the remainder is reconstructed from the germline J gene. The chain carries TRBV6-2 or TRBV6-3 and TRBJ2-7; tentatively, D is TRBD2 (5 bases). CDR1 and CDR2 (germline): MNHEY, SVGEGT. CDR3 size: 11 residues. Trimming stripped 7 bases from V and 6 bases from J, with 10 bases between. The CDR3 bases that were read are TGTGCCAGCAACAGAGGGCTCGAG. It is translated as CASNRGLE. The CDR3 in full is CASNRGLEQYF.

This clone was seen ten or more times. Coverage ceases 3 residues before the CDR3 finishes, and the germline J gene fills in the end. The rearrangement joins TRBV7-3 to TRBJ2-1; D is uncertain. The germline V and J ends were trimmed by 5 bases and 0 bases, with 11 bases remaining between them. The CDR3 contains 15 residues. The germline V gene encodes CDR1 SGHTA and CDR2 FQGTGA. The CDR3 loop reads CASSLDKSSYNEQFF. The part of the CDR3 DNA that was read is TGTGCCAGCAGCCTTGACAAGAGCTCCTACAATGAG.

This clone occurred many times. The read is 3 residues too short to cover the CDR3 end, so that end is filled in from the germline J gene. The chain joins TRBV7-2 to TRBJ2-7, with D maybe TRBD2 (5 bases). CDR3 length equals 13 residues. V was cut by 6 bases and J by 4 bases, with 13 bases left in between. CDR1 and CDR2 from the germline V gene are SGHTA and FQGNSA. CDR3 amino acids: CASRGSGEYEQYF. CDR3 bases read: TGTGCCAGCAGGGGAAGCGGAGAGTACGAG.

This clone has just a few counts. The CDR3 end lies 3 residues beyond the end of the read and is filled in from the germline J gene. The rearrangement uses TRBV5-6 and TRBJ2-1; 9 positions match TRBD2. CDR3 length: 15 amino acids. Germline V gene data show CDR1 as SGHDT and CDR2 as YYEEEE. The V and J ends lost 1 base and 9 bases, in that order; junction bases with no gene match: 8. This CDR3 is CASSLSAGGPREQFF. The DNA read from the CDR3 is TGTGCCAGCAGCTTGAGCGCGGGAGGGCCGCGTGAG.

In its sample, this clone was seen a few times. The CDR3 end is not reached by the read, which stops 3 residues before it; the germline J gene fills it in. V gene TRBV30 combines with J gene TRBJ1-5; D is ambiguous. Germline CDR1 GTSNPN, CDR2 SVGIG (reference sequence). This CDR3 spans 13 amino acids. V was cut by 5 bases and J by 5 bases, with 13 bases left in between. CDR3 sequence: CAWGPGGDQPQHF. The sequenced CDR3 bases are TGTGCCTGGGGCCCCGGCGGGGATCAGCCC.

In the case of this clone: With the read ending 3 residues before the CDR3 end, the germline J gene is used to fill in that end. This rearrangement joins TRBV7-8 to TRBJ1-6; D unresolved. The ends were cut back, 0 bases at V and 4 bases at J, with 4 bases in the middle. The CDR3 consists of 14 residues. CDR1 is SGHVS, CDR2 FQNEAQ, per germline. CDR3 in amino acids: CASSLAQYNSPLHF. The DNA read from the CDR3 is TGTGCCAGCAGCTTAGCCCAGTATAATTCACCC.

This clone was recorded a few times. The read falls 3 residues short of the CDR3 end, and the missing part is taken from the germline J gene. The chain joins TRBV18 to TRBJ1-1; 11 nucleotides line up with TRBD1. The germline CDR1 and CDR2 sequences are KGHSH and LQKENI. The junction had 2 bases not matched to a gene; V was cut back by 3 bases and J by 5 bases. This CDR3 has 14 amino acids. CDR3 region: CASSPGQGGTEAFF. The sequenced part of the CDR3 DNA is TGTGCCAGCTCACCGGGACAGGGGGGGACTGAA.

Ten or more counts support this clone. The DNA ends 3 residues before the CDR3 does, and the rest of the CDR3 is filled in from the germline J gene. This chain uses TRBV2 with TRBJ2-1; D remains unclear. V was clipped by 7 bases and J by 4 bases, with 2 bases between them. This CDR3 comprises 10 residues. Germline V gene lookup returns CDR1 SNHLY and CDR2 FYNNEI. CDR3 sequence: CASTYNEQFF. CDR3 bases read: TGTGCCAGCACGTACAATGAG.

This clone has ten or more counts. Read coverage stops 3 residues before the CDR3 terminus; the germline J gene supplies the remainder. The V and J genes are TRBV30 and TRBJ1-3, with unresolved D. The CDR3 contains 11 residues. Trimming took off 3 bases at V and 5 bases at J, with 5 bases between the two ends. The germline CDR1 and CDR2 sequences are GTSNPN and SVGIG (reference sequence). Here the CDR3 reads CAWRDRNTIYF. CDR3 DNA, as far as it was read: TGTGCCTGGAGAGACAGAAACACC.

This clone was seen a few times. With the read ending 3 residues before the CDR3 end, the germline J gene is used to fill in that end. The gene calls are TRBV20-1 and TRBJ2-5; D gene uncertain. V lost 3 bases and J lost 3, with 11 bases in between. Germline CDR1 DFQATT, CDR2 SNEGSKA (reference sequence). There are 13 residues in the CDR3. This CDR3 is CSASGPPEETQYF. The part of the CDR3 DNA that was read is TGCAGTGCTAGTGGGCCCCCGGAAGAGACC.

This clone was seen a handful of times. The observed sequence ends 3 residues before the CDR3 terminus, with the missing tail filled in from the germline J gene. Other DNA sequences in this specimen translate into the identical CDR3. The chain couples TRBV30 to TRBJ1-1, with D possibly being TRBD1 (5 bases). This CDR3 region has 13 residues. Germline CDR1 and CDR2: GTSNPN and SVGIG (reference sequence). Trimming took 2 bases from V and 5 from J, leaving 12 bases between them. The sequenced CDR3 bases are TGTGCCTGGAGTTCGCACGGGGGGACTGAA. It translates to CAWSSHGGTE. The full CDR3 sequence reads CAWSSHGGTEAFF.

This clone was observed a few times. The read ends 3 residues shy of where the CDR3 ends; the end is completed using the germline J gene. The J gene is TRBJ2-7, the V gene TRBV6-2 or TRBV6-3; D call uncertain. V was cut by 3 bases and J by 2 bases, with 8 bases left in between. The CDR3 runs to 13 residues. CDR1 is MNHEY and CDR2 is SVGEGT in the germline V gene. Partial CDR3 DNA: TGTGCCAGCAGTTATCTAGAAACCTACGAG. Protein: CASSYLETYE. The CDR3 as a whole reads CASSYLETYEQYF.

CDR3 bases read: TGTGCCAGCACCAAGACAGGGGTAAATAGCAATCAGCCC. Translating it yields CASTKTGVNSNQP. The entire CDR3 is CASTKTGVNSNQPQHF. The rearrangement uses TRBV7-8 and TRBJ1-5; 8 positions match TRBD1. With the read ending 3 residues before the CDR3 end, the germline J gene is used to fill in that end. This CDR3 has 16 amino acids. V trimming: 7 bases; J trimming: 0 bases; junction bases outside the gene matches: 8. Germline CDR1 and CDR2: SGHVS and FQNEAQ.

This clone was seen repeatedly, ten times or more. The read ends 3 residues before the CDR3 terminus; that terminus is restored from the germline J gene. This chain uses TRBV7-3 with TRBJ2-1; TRBD2 aligns across 11 bases. Germline V gene lookup returns CDR1 SGHTA and CDR2 FQGTGA. The CDR3 extends over 16 amino acids. After removal of 5 bases from V and 3 bases from J, the junction contained 6 bases not matched to a gene. The CDR3 reads CASSTTTSGIYNEQFF. CDR3 bases read: TGTGCCAGCAGCACGACGACTAGCGGGATCTACAATGAG. Full variable domain (missing parts from reference TRBV7-3 and TRBJ2-1): GAGVSQTPSNKVTEKGKYVELRCDPISGHTALYWYRQSLGQGPEFLIYFQGTGAADDSGLPNDRFFAVRPEGSVSTLKIQRTERGDSAVYLCASSTTTSGIYNEQFFGPGTRLTVL.

This clone appeared a few times. Sequencing ends 3 residues short of the CDR3 end; the germline J gene provides the rest. The chain has TRBV29-1 and TRBJ1-3; D ambiguous. Germline CDR1 is SQVTM and CDR2 is ANQGSEA. This CDR3 has 17 residues. V was clipped by 3 bases and J by 0 bases, with 18 bases between them. This CDR3 reads CSVEDPGLGDSGNTIYF. The covered CDR3 bases are TGCAGCGTTGAGGACCCGGGGTTGGGAGACTCTGGAAACACC.

Worth noting for this clone: Read coverage stops 3 residues before the CDR3 terminus; the germline J gene supplies the remainder. V is TRBV2 and J is TRBJ2-2; D may be TRBD1 (5 bases). The CDR3 runs 16 residues. Per the germline V gene, CDR1 is SNHLY and CDR2 is FYNNEI. V dropped 5 bases and J dropped 2 bases, with 15 bases sitting between them. The CDR3 here is CASSPETAKNTGELFF. The DNA read from the CDR3 is TGTGCCAGCAGTCCTGAGACAGCGAAAAACACCGGGGAG.

This clone has ten or more counts. CDR3 DNA, as far as it was read: TGTGCCAGCAGCTACGAGACTAGCGGCTACGAG. The encoded protein is CASSYETSGYE. The whole CDR3 sequence is CASSYETSGYEQYF. This sequence joins TRBV5-6 and TRBJ2-7, with 9 nucleotides matching TRBD2. The CDR3 end is not reached by the read, which stops 3 residues before it; the germline J gene fills it in. There are 14 residues in the CDR3. Germline V gene data show CDR1 as SGHDT and CDR2 as YYEEEE. The trim removed 3 bases at V and 3 bases at J, leaving 4 bases unmatched.

A note on this clone: The read is 3 residues too short to cover the CDR3 end, so that end is filled in from the germline J gene. This chain links TRBV19 with TRBJ1-2, with a tentative D call TRBD1 (6 bases). From germline, CDR1 is LNHDA and CDR2 SQIVND (reference sequence). CDR3 size: 15 residues. The V gene lost 11 bases and the J gene lost 2 bases, with 21 bases spanning the gap. The CDR3 spells CACRDKQGLNYGYTF. Incomplete CDR3 DNA: TGTGCCTGCCGGGACAAGCAAGGTCTAAACTATGGC. Supplemented by reference TRBV19 and TRBJ1-2, the full variable domain reads DGGITQSPKYLFRKEGQNVTLSCEQNLNHDAMYWYRQDPGQGLRLIYYSQIVNDFQKGDIAEGYSVSREKKESFPLTVTSAQKNPTAFYLCACRDKQGLNYGYTFGSGTRLTVV.

As to this clone: Its ends do not fully match the called genes, so a read error is possible. The read falls 3 residues short of the CDR3 end, and the missing part is taken from the germline J gene. The same CDR3 can be traced to other DNA sequences in this sample. This rearrangement joins TRBV7-9 to TRBJ2-7, with a tentative D call TRBD1 (9 bases). Germline V gene data show CDR1 as SEHNR and CDR2 as FQNEAQ (reference sequence). CDR3 length: 14 residues. The sequenced part of the CDR3 DNA is TGTGCTAGCAGCTTAGCGGGACAGGGCTACGAG. As protein: CASSLAGQGYE. The whole CDR3 is CASSLAGQGYEQYF.

In its sample, this clone was seen a few times. The CDR3 is cut off 3 residues early in the read; its end comes from the germline J gene. The chain combines TRBV7-8 with TRBJ1-1; D is ambiguous. The CDR3 runs 14 residues. The V end lost 1 base, the J end lost 2 bases, and 8 bases lay between the germline ends. The germline V gene has CDR1 SGHVS and CDR2 FQNEAQ. The sequenced part of the CDR3 DNA is TGTGCCAGCAGCTTAGAGTACAGTAACACTGAA. Translated: CASSLEYSNTE. Given in full, the CDR3 is CASSLEYSNTEAFF.

The table lists this clone with a few counts. Read coverage stops 3 residues before the CDR3 terminus; the germline J gene supplies the remainder. The V call is TRBV7-9, the J call TRBJ1-3; possibly TRBD1 for D (6 bases). Germline V gene lookup returns CDR1 SEHNR and CDR2 FQNEAQ (reference sequence). The CDR3 has 15 residues. The V and J ends lost 5 bases and 1 base respectively, with 12 bases between them. The chain's CDR3 is CASSPRGQSGNTIYF. CDR3 DNA (partial): TGTGCCAGCAGCCCCCGAGGACAGTCTGGAAACACC.